The clone carrying this TCR beta chain came up a few times. V lost 2 bases and J lost 7, with 11 bases in between. Germline loops: CDR1 SEHNR, CDR2 FQNEAQ (reference sequence). The CDR3 is 13 residues long. This specimen comes from a study of blood T cell repertoires in COVID-19. Sequencing used immunoSEQ multiplex PCR; TCRdb keeps in-frame clones, though not all of them. The table includes roughly 360,000 clones, 81% detected once. The sequenced sample consisted of peripheral blood. The chain couples TRBV7-9 to TRBJ1-1; perhaps TRBD1 as D (6 bases). This receptor was identified in a human donor with acute or convalescent COVID-19. The donor label of this sample is uncertain. CDR3: CASSLWQDSEAFF. CDR3 nucleotides: TGTGCCAGCAGCTTATGGCAGGACAGTGAAGCTTTCTTT.